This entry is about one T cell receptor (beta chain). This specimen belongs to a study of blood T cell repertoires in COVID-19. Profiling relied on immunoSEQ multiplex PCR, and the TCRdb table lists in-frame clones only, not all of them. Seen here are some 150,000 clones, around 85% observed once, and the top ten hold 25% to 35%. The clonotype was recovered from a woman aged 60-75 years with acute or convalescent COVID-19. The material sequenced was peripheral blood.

The CDR3 coding sequence is TGTGCCACCTCGACAGGTTACGGCTACACCTTC. Its translation: CATSTGYGYTF. The rearrangement joins TRBV6-5 to TRBJ1-2; weak D call: TRBD1 (6 bases). V gave up 10 bases and J gave up 8 bases, with 14 bases separating them. Germline V gene data show CDR1 as MNHEY and CDR2 as SVGAGI. This CDR3 region has 11 residues.